The next 32 T cell receptor beta chains were all read from a single sample in a study of cytomegalovirus exposure and HLA in healthy donors. Libraries were prepared by immunoSEQ multiplex PCR; TCRdb keeps only in-frame clonotypes and omits some of them. There are tens of thousands of clones in the sample; around four fifths occur only once, and less than 3% lies in the top ten. The sequencing sample was made of PBMCs. These receptors all come from a man younger than 40 in good health and CMV-seronegative.

This chain connects TRBV5-6 to TRBJ1-2, with D perhaps matching TRBD1 (5 bases). This CDR3 has 14 residues. With 0 bases removed from V and 4 bases from J, the gap between germline ends came to 10 bases. CDR1 is SGHDT and CDR2 is YYEEEE in the germline V gene. The CDR3 here is CASSLGRRVYGYTF. CDR3 DNA: TGTGCCAGCAGCTTGGGCCGCAGGGTCTATGGCTACACCTTC.

This clone was picked up one time. The chain is built from TRBV7-6 and TRBJ1-1; 8 bases are shared with TRBD1. CDR1 is SGHVS and CDR2 is FNYEAQ in the germline V gene. The ends lost 3 bases at V and 1 base at J; junction bases unmatched: 4. The CDR3 sequence is 15 residues long. This chain's CDR3 is CASSFWTGPNTEAFF. The CDR3 coding sequence is TGTGCCAGCAGCTTTTGGACAGGGCCGAACACTGAAGCTTTCTTT.

V usage is TRBV14 and J usage is TRBJ2-3; 8 positions agree with TRBD2. The CDR3 sequence is 16 residues long. Per germline, CDR1 SGHDN and CDR2 FVKESK. Trimming cost V 1 base and J 5 bases; bases outside gene matches: 8. CDR3 amino acids: CASSQAPAGVGDTQYF. The DNA of the CDR3 is TGTGCCAGCAGCCAAGCCCCAGCGGGGGTGGGAGATACGCAGTATTTT. The complete variable domain, with remaining parts taken from reference TRBV14 and TRBJ2-3, reads EAGVTQFPSHSVIEKGQTVTLRCDPISGHDNLYWYRRVMGKEIKFLLHFVKESKQDESGMPNNRFLAERTGGTYSTLKVQPAELEDSGVYFCASSQAPAGVGDTQYFGPGTRLTVL.

This clone was observed once. The chain employs TRBV6-1 and TRBJ2-1, with D maybe TRBD2 (6 bases). The CDR3 loop spans 13 amino acids. Between the trimmed V and J ends, which lost 8 bases and 2 bases, there was a span of 10 bases. Germline CDR1 MNHNS, CDR2 SASEGT. The CDR3 DNA reads TGTGCCAGCTCTAGCGTGCCCTACAATGAGCAGTTCTTC. As protein: CASSSVPYNEQFF.

This clone was detected a few times. The rearrangement links TRBV19 to TRBJ2-3; D gene unclear. The CDR3 covers 13 residues. Germline V CDR1 and CDR2: LNHDA, SQIVND (reference sequence). V lost 5 bases to trimming and J lost 1 base, with 7 bases between them. The DNA for the CDR3 is TGTGCCAGTAGTTTCACTGGCACAGATACGCAGTATTTT. Encoded protein: CASSFTGTDTQYF.

The rearrangement uses TRBV27 and TRBJ2-7; a possible D gene is TRBD2 (5 bases). V dropped 6 bases and J dropped 2 bases, with 14 bases sitting between them. The length of the CDR3 is 14 residues. The germline V gene encodes CDR1 MNHEY and CDR2 SMNVEV (reference sequence). The CDR3 DNA sequence: TGTGCCAGCAGGCGATCCCGGGGAGCCTACGAGCAGTACTTC. Its translation: CASRRSRGAYEQYF.

The count of this clone is one. For the CDR3, the DNA is TGCGCCAGCAGCTTGGGAGAGTACCAAGAGACCCAGTACTTC. This gives the protein CASSLGEYQETQYF. The genes are TRBV5-1 and TRBJ2-5; D uncertain. CDR3 length: 14 residues. V lost 0 bases and J lost 0, with 6 bases in between. Germline V gene sequence: CDR1 SGHRS, CDR2 YFSETQ. The whole variable domain, filled in from reference TRBV5-1 and TRBJ2-5, reads KAGVTQTPRYLIKTRGQQVTLSCSPISGHRSVSWYQQTPGQGLQFLFEYFSETQRNKGNFPGRFSGRQFSNSRSEMNVSTLELGDSALYLCASSLGEYQETQYFGPGTRLLVL.

The rearrangement links TRBV30 to TRBJ1-1; no clear D. CDR3 length equals 12 residues. The germline V and J ends were trimmed by 0 bases and 8 bases, with 10 bases remaining between them. From germline, CDR1 is GTSNPN and CDR2 SVGIG (reference sequence). CDR3 sequence reads: CAWSVRGREAFF. The CDR3 DNA is TGTGCCTGGAGTGTACGGGGTCGAGAAGCTTTCTTT. Based on the CDR3 plus reference TRBV30 and TRBJ1-1, the full variable domain is SQTIHQWPATLVQPVGSPLSLECTVEGTSNPNLYWYRQAAGRGLQLLFYSVGIGQISSEVPQNLSASRPQDRQFILSSKKLLLSDSGFYLCAWSVRGREAFFGQGTRLTVV.

In its sample, this clone was seen once. The rearrangement links TRBV12-1 to TRBJ1-2; TRBD1, the D gene given by the table, was not confirmed from the DNA. TRBV12-1 is annotated as a pseudogene. The CDR3 spans 14 residues. Written as DNA, the CDR3 is TGTGCCAGCAGCCCGACAGGGGAAAATGTCGGCTACACCTTC. It specifies CASSPTGENVGYTF.

The rearrangement joins TRBV7-2 to TRBJ2-7; D might be TRBD2 (7 bases). The CDR3 totals 16 residues. Germline CDR1 is SGHTA and CDR2 is FQGNSA. V gave up 5 bases and J gave up 4 bases, with 21 bases separating them. DNA of the CDR3: TGTGCCAGCAGCGACGGACGGGGGGCGTTAACTTACGAGCAGTACTTC. Translating gives CASSDGRGALTYEQYF.

The chain joins TRBV29-1 to TRBJ1-1, with a weak D call TRBD1 (5 bases). There are 14 residues in the CDR3. CDR1 and CDR2 (germline): SQVTM, ANQGSEA. Trimming removed 0 bases from V and 5 bases from J, with 13 bases in between. CDR3 nucleotide sequence: TGCAGCGTTGAAGATCATTCGGGGGAGACTGAAGCTTTCTTT. It encodes CSVEDHSGETEAFF.

V and J are TRBV2 and TRBJ1-4, with TRBD1 as a possible D gene (6 bases). Deletions cut 5 bases from V and 7 bases from J, with 26 bases between. Looked up from germline, CDR1 is SNHLY and CDR2 is FYNNEI. CDR3 length: 18 residues. CDR3 in DNA: TGTGCCAGCAGTCTGCAGACAGGCCCACCGAGAAGGAGTGAAAAACTGTTTTTT. It translates to CASSLQTGPPRRSEKLFF.

V and J are TRBV6-1 and TRBJ1-5, with no clear D. This CDR3 region has 14 residues. Germline CDR1 is MNHNS and CDR2 is SASEGT. Trimming pared 1 base from V and 0 bases from J, leaving 4 bases between. The chain's CDR3 is CASSEGYSNQPQHF. CDR3 sequence (DNA): TGTGCCAGCAGTGAAGGCTATAGCAATCAGCCCCAGCATTTT.

This clone was counted once. This chain's CDR3 is CASSLLTSGSTDTQYF. The CDR3 DNA reads as TGTGCCAGCAGTTTATTGACTAGCGGGAGCACAGATACGCAGTATTTT. The J gene is TRBJ2-3, the V gene TRBV28, with 10 positions matching TRBD2. In germline, CDR1 is MDHEN, CDR2 SYDVKM. This CDR3 is built from 16 residues. Trimming cost V 1 base and J 0 bases; bases outside gene matches: 1.

This sequence joins TRBV7-8 and TRBJ2-7, with 7 positions matching TRBD2. This CDR3 is built from 16 residues. CDR1 SGHVS and CDR2 FQNEAQ come from the germline V gene. V trimming: 1 base; J trimming: 5 bases; junction bases outside the gene matches: 11. The CDR3 spells CASSLGHAGAPHEQYV. The CDR3 DNA sequence: TGTGCCAGCAGCTTAGGGCACGCGGGAGCCCCTCACGAGCAGTACGTC.

The rearrangement uses TRBV7-7 and TRBJ2-1; 7 positions match TRBD2. V lost 1 base, J lost 10 bases, and 7 bases stayed unmatched. Germline assignment: CDR1 SSHAT and CDR2 FNYEAQ (reference sequence). The CDR3 runs to 14 residues. CDR3 region: CASSLEAGAGEQFF. The CDR3, as DNA: TGTGCCAGCAGCTTAGAGGCGGGAGCGGGCGAGCAGTTCTTC.

This clone was seen a few times. The rearrangement links TRBV11-3 to TRBJ2-1; 7 bases align to TRBD2. With 4 bases clipped from V and 7 bases from J, the junction kept 13 bases outside the gene matches. CDR1 is SGHNT, CDR2 YENEEA, per germline. The CDR3 sequence is 16 residues long. In DNA, the CDR3 is TGTGCCAGCAGCTCGGGCCGGGGCGGGAGCAGGAATGAGCAGTTCTTC. It encodes CASSSGRGGSRNEQFF.

In this sample, this clone turned up once. This chain connects TRBV2 to TRBJ1-4; 7 bases are shared with TRBD1. V shed 6 bases, J shed 5 bases, and the junction held 3 bases outside the gene matches. CDR1 SNHLY and CDR2 FYNNEI come from the germline V gene. The CDR3 length is 13 residues. CDR3 sequence reads: CASRRGRNEKLFF. The CDR3 DNA sequence: TGTGCCAGCAGGAGGGGGCGAAATGAAAAACTGTTTTTT.

The V call is TRBV6-1, the J call TRBJ1-3; 7 bases agree with TRBD1. The V gene's germline CDR1 is MNHNS and CDR2 SASEGT. The CDR3 runs to 17 residues. V lost 2 bases, J lost 1 base, and 8 bases stayed unmatched. DNA for the CDR3: TGTGCCAGCAGTGAAACCCCACAGGGGACATCTGGAAACACCATATATTTT. The encoded protein is CASSETPQGTSGNTIYF.

The chain recombines TRBV10-3 with TRBJ2-7, with D possibly TRBD1 on 6 matching bases. The CDR3 sequence is 13 residues long. Germline assignment: CDR1 ENHRY and CDR2 SYGVKD. V was pared by 6 bases and J by 3 bases, with 12 bases between. The CDR3 coding sequence is TGTGCCATCAGCGGGGACAATAACTACGAGCAGTACTTC. Protein product: CAISGDNNYEQYF.

CDR3 DNA sequence: TGTGCCAGCAGGCTGGACAGGGTGGGAGCTTTCTTT. It translates to CASRLDRVGAFF. The chain combines TRBV28 with TRBJ1-1, with TRBD1 identical over 8 bases. V was pared by 6 bases and J by 10 bases, with 7 bases of the junction left unmatched. The CDR3 runs to 12 residues. Germline CDR1 and CDR2: MDHEN and SYDVKM.

The chain joins TRBV28 to TRBJ1-1; TRBD1 might be the D (6 bases). Germline CDR1 reads MDHEN; CDR2 reads SYDVKM. The CDR3 consists of 11 residues. Trimming pared 5 bases from V and 7 bases from J, leaving 8 bases between. The CDR3 DNA follows: TGTGCCAGCAGTGACAGGTTTGAAGCTTTCTTT. Translated: CASSDRFEAFF.

The rearrangement joins TRBV5-1 to TRBJ2-1; 7 nucleotides align to TRBD2. The germline CDR1 and CDR2 sequences are SGHRS and YFSETQ. The junction had 6 bases not matched to a gene; V was cut back by 0 bases and J by 3 bases. The CDR3 loop spans 16 amino acids. CDR3 sequence: CASSLEWGGSYNEQFF. The CDR3 DNA is TGCGCCAGCAGCTTGGAGTGGGGGGGTAGCTACAATGAGCAGTTCTTC.

This clone was observed a handful of times. This chain uses TRBV5-1 with TRBJ1-5; a possible D gene is TRBD1 (5 bases). This CDR3 is 13 amino acids long. Trimming cost V 4 bases and J 5 bases, with 10 bases left between them. Germline CDR1 is SGHRS and CDR2 is YFSETQ. The CDR3 is CASSMGGDQPQHF. In nucleotides, the CDR3 is TGCGCCAGCAGCATGGGGGGGGATCAGCCCCAGCATTTT.

This chain uses TRBV13 with TRBJ2-1; 7 bases are shared with TRBD1. There are 15 residues in the CDR3. V shed 1 base, J shed 7 bases, and the junction held 7 bases outside the gene matches. Germline V gene data show CDR1 as PRHDT and CDR2 as FYEKMQ (reference sequence). This CDR3 is CASSLVEDRRNEQFF. The CDR3 nucleotides are TGTGCCAGCAGCTTAGTGGAGGACAGGCGAAATGAGCAGTTCTTC.

This clone was seen a few times. This chain joins TRBV5-1 and TRBJ1-2, with 10 bases that match TRBD1. The germline gives CDR1 SGHRS, CDR2 YFSETQ. J gave up 4 bases and V 4 bases, and 4 bases lay outside the gene matches. The CDR3 spans 14 residues. The CDR3 nucleotides read TGCGCCAGCAGCGCGGGACAGGGGACCTATGGCTACACCTTC. Its protein product is CASSAGQGTYGYTF. The whole variable domain, filled in from reference TRBV5-1 and TRBJ1-2, reads KAGVTQTPRYLIKTRGQQVTLSCSPISGHRSVSWYQQTPGQGLQFLFEYFSETQRNKGNFPGRFSGRQFSNSRSEMNVSTLELGDSALYLCASSAGQGTYGYTFGSGTRLTVV.

V is TRBV6-6 and J is TRBJ2-1; D is possibly TRBD2 (6 bases). Trimming shortened V by 7 bases and J by 10 bases, and 23 bases separated the two germline ends. Germline assignment: CDR1 MNHNY and CDR2 SVGAGI (reference sequence). CDR3 length equals 15 residues. This CDR3 reads CASIGGDSSYSEQFF. The CDR3 DNA follows: TGTGCCAGCATCGGCGGGGACTCCTCTTACAGCGAGCAGTTCTTC.

J is TRBJ1-3 and V is TRBV9, with D unclear. Germline V lookup: CDR1 SGDLS, CDR2 YYNGEE. The V end lost 0 bases, the J end lost 0 bases, and 7 bases lay between the germline ends. The CDR3 totals 15 residues. The CDR3, as DNA: TGTGCCAGCAGCGTAGGAACAGCCTCTGGAAACACCATATATTTT. Translated, it gives CASSVGTASGNTIYF.

V gene TRBV28 combines with J gene TRBJ1-1; tentative D call: TRBD1 (5 bases). Trimming removed 3 bases at V and 1 base at J, with 9 bases between. Germline V CDR1 and CDR2: MDHEN, SYDVKM. This CDR3 comprises 14 residues. The CDR3 DNA reads as TGTGCCAGCAGTTTCGGAGGGGAGAACACTGAAGCTTTCTTT. Its protein is CASSFGGENTEAFF. The variable domain in full, completed from reference TRBV28 and TRBJ1-1, reads DVKVTQSSRYLVKRTGEKVFLECVQDMDHENMFWYRQDPGLGLRLIYFSYDVKMKEKGDIPEGYSVSREKKERFSLILESASTNQTSMYLCASSFGGENTEAFFGQGTRLTVV.

J is TRBJ2-2 and V is TRBV4-1; 11 nucleotides match TRBD2. With V trimmed by 2 bases and J by 5 bases, 1 base remained unmatched. Germline loops: CDR1 MGHRA, CDR2 YSYEKL. This CDR3 is 15 amino acids long. The CDR3 nucleotides are TGCGCCAGCAGCCAACTAGCGGGAGGTACCGGGGAGCTGTTTTTT. Its protein product is CASSQLAGGTGELFF.

The chain recombines TRBV7-9 with TRBJ2-7; 8 positions agree with TRBD1. The CDR3 consists of 15 residues. Germline V gene data show CDR1 as SEHNR and CDR2 as FQNEAQ (reference sequence). Germline trimming cut 5 bases from V and 1 base from J; bases unmatched to any gene: 7. The CDR3 is CASSRDRFGSYEQYV. The CDR3, as DNA: TGTGCCAGCAGCCGGGACAGGTTCGGATCCTACGAGCAGTACGTC.

The chain combines TRBV4-1 with TRBJ2-1; 13 bases are a match to TRBD2. The junction had 5 bases not matched to a gene; V was cut back by 6 bases and J by 6 bases. The CDR3 has 15 amino acids. Germline lookup yields CDR1 MGHRA and CDR2 YSYEKL. As DNA, the CDR3 is TGCGCCAGCAGACCGGGACTAGCGGGGAGCAATGAGCAGTTCTTC. This encodes CASRPGLAGSNEQFF.